The 17 T cell receptor beta chains in this list originate from one sample, sequenced in a study of cytomegalovirus exposure and HLA in healthy donors. The PCR was carried out with 60 Vbeta primers and 13 Jbeta primers. Only in-frame clones appear in the TCRdb table, and some are missing; sequencing was by immunoSEQ multiplex PCR. The table records about 130,000 clones, roughly three quarters of them present only once. The specimen sequenced was PBMCs. These receptors all stem from a man aged 30 to 39 in good health and CMV-seronegative.

The chain combines TRBV5-4 with TRBJ2-7; D call uncertain. This CDR3 region has 11 residues. Germline CDR1 reads SGHNT; CDR2 reads YYREEE (reference sequence). Deletions cut 1 base from V and 5 bases from J, with 4 bases between. DNA of the CDR3: TGTGCCAGCAGCTTGAATAACGAGCAGTACTTC. Translated: CASSLNNEQYF.

This clone was counted ten times or more. The V call is TRBV7-3, the J call TRBJ2-7, with 7 bases fitting TRBD2. The germline V gene has CDR1 SGHTA and CDR2 FQGTGA. V shed 5 bases and J 6 bases; nucleotides not matched to a gene: 10. The CDR3 runs 14 residues. Here the CDR3 DNA reads TGTGCCAGCAGCCCTCGTCCGGGAGGTTTCGAGCAGTACTTC. Translation: CASSPRPGGFEQYF.

Comments on this clone: This specimen includes other DNA sequences encoding the same CDR3. The rearrangement uses TRBV9 and TRBJ2-1; TRBD1 matches at 8 bases. J was trimmed by 4 bases and V by 0 bases; bases with no gene match: 3. This CDR3 has 15 amino acids. Germline CDR1 SGDLS, CDR2 YYNGEE. The chain's CDR3 is CASSVAGGPYNEQFF. The CDR3 region has the DNA TGTGCCAGCAGCGTAGCAGGGGGCCCTTACAATGAGCAGTTCTTC.

V gene TRBV5-4 combines with J gene TRBJ1-1; a possible D gene is TRBD1 (5 bases). There are 16 residues in the CDR3. CDR1 and CDR2 from the germline V gene are SGHNT and YYREEE (reference sequence). V was pared by 4 bases and J by 1 base, with 17 bases between. The CDR3 DNA reads as TGTGCCAGCAGCCCCGGACAATCCCAGGGGAACACTGAAGCTTTCTTT. Its protein is CASSPGQSQGNTEAFF.

This chain joins TRBV28 and TRBJ2-5; D is perhaps TRBD1 (6 bases). CDR1 and CDR2 from the germline V gene are MDHEN and SYDVKM. The CDR3 runs 15 residues. With 7 bases removed from V and 5 bases from J, the gap between germline ends came to 20 bases. The CDR3 nucleotides read TGTGCCAGCACCCTCGCCAATCTGAGGGGGGAGACCCAGTACTTC. Protein product: CASTLANLRGETQYF.

The V call is TRBV7-3, the J call TRBJ2-7, with D maybe TRBD1 (6 bases). Trimming cost V 0 bases and J 4 bases, with 13 bases left between them. This CDR3 has 15 amino acids. Germline V gene lookup returns CDR1 SGHTA and CDR2 FQGTGA. In DNA, the CDR3 is TGTGCCAGCAGCTTAACGAGGGACATCTCGTACGAGCAGTACTTC. This gives the protein CASSLTRDISYEQYF.

The chain employs TRBV7-9 and TRBJ2-7; D unresolved. V was shortened by 1 base and J by 2 bases, with 6 bases between the two germline ends. CDR3 size: 13 residues. CDR1 is SEHNR and CDR2 is FQNEAQ in the germline V gene (reference sequence). DNA of the CDR3: TGTGCCAGCAGCTTAGTATCTGCCTACGAGCAGTACTTC. This encodes CASSLVSAYEQYF.

The chain joins TRBV30 to TRBJ1-4, with a tentative D call TRBD1 (6 bases). The CDR3 extends over 13 amino acids. Germline CDR1 and CDR2: GTSNPN and SVGIG (reference sequence). Trimming removed 8 bases from V and 2 bases from J, with 12 bases in between. The CDR3 loop is CAVDRYTNEKLFF. The CDR3 DNA follows: TGTGCCGTCGACAGGTATACTAATGAAAAACTGTTTTTT.

The V gene is TRBV21-1, the J gene TRBJ2-7; whether TRBD2, the table's D call, matches the DNA was not checked. TRBV21-1 is a documented pseudogene. There are 12 residues in the CDR3. The CDR3 DNA sequence: TGTGCCAGCAGCAAAGCCGAGGACTGGCAGTACTTC. Protein product: CASSKAEDWQYF.

This chain uses TRBV7-2 with TRBJ1-4; possible D gene TRBD1, 6 bases. CDR1 is SGHTA, CDR2 FQGNSA, per germline. Deletions cut 11 bases from V and 4 bases from J, with 23 bases between. CDR3 length: 16 residues. CDR3 amino acids: CAVGRGGFLYNEKLFF. CDR3 sequence (DNA): TGTGCCGTAGGCAGGGGCGGATTTCTTTATAATGAAAAACTGTTTTTT.

This clone showed up just a few times. The V gene is TRBV4-2, the J gene TRBJ1-5; D possibly corresponds to TRBD1 (5 bases). The germline V and J ends were trimmed by 4 bases and 0 bases, with 13 bases remaining between them. Per the germline V gene, CDR1 is LGHNA and CDR2 is YNFKEQ. The CDR3 loop spans 16 amino acids. CDR3 sequence: CASSLITGDSNQPQHF. CDR3 nucleotide sequence: TGTGCCAGCAGCCTTATCACGGGGGATAGCAATCAGCCCCAGCATTTT.

The chain carries TRBV28 and TRBJ2-7; D might be TRBD1 (6 bases). Germline V gene lookup returns CDR1 MDHEN and CDR2 SYDVKM. V lost 4 bases and J 2 bases, leaving 15 bases between the germline ends. This CDR3 has 15 residues. Here the CDR3 reads CASSSSGQPPYEQYF. CDR3 nucleotides: TGTGCCAGCAGTTCTTCTGGACAGCCGCCCTACGAGCAGTACTTC.

The gene calls are TRBV28 and TRBJ2-5; D might be TRBD2 (6 bases). V shed 5 bases and J shed 1 base, with 23 bases lying between them. Germline values: CDR1 MDHEN, CDR2 SYDVKM. The CDR3 totals 18 residues. This CDR3 is CASSPSVGFGTLQETQYF. CDR3 sequence (DNA): TGTGCCAGCAGTCCATCGGTAGGCTTCGGGACTCTCCAAGAGACCCAGTACTTC.

The chain carries TRBV28 and TRBJ2-1; possibly TRBD2 for D (6 bases). The CDR3 spans 14 residues. Germline CDR1 and CDR2: MDHEN and SYDVKM. The V gene lost 3 bases and the J gene lost 0 bases, with 6 bases spanning the gap. CDR3 sequence reads: CASSFGSSYNEQFF. The DNA for the CDR3 is TGTGCCAGCAGTTTCGGGAGCTCCTACAATGAGCAGTTCTTC. The variable domain in full, with the rest retrieved from reference TRBV28 and TRBJ2-1, is DVKVTQSSRYLVKRTGEKVFLECVQDMDHENMFWYRQDPGLGLRLIYFSYDVKMKEKGDIPEGYSVSREKKERFSLILESASTNQTSMYLCASSFGSSYNEQFFGPGTRLTVL.

CDR3 loop: CASSLEAYNEQFF. CDR3 bases: TGTGCCAGCAGTTTAGAGGCCTACAATGAGCAGTTCTTC. This chain links TRBV27 with TRBJ2-1, with D unclear. V was trimmed by 2 bases and J by 2 bases, leaving 4 bases between them. The CDR3 has 13 residues. Per the germline V gene, CDR1 is MNHEY and CDR2 is SMNVEV (reference sequence).

The chain links TRBV6-6 to TRBJ1-4; D possibly corresponds to TRBD1 (5 bases). V was trimmed by 4 bases and J by 13 bases, leaving 22 bases between them. Germline CDR1 is MNHNY and CDR2 is SVGAGI (reference sequence). The CDR3 totals 15 residues. The CDR3 DNA reads TGTGCCAGCAGTTTCCCGATTCGGACGGGGGGAGGACTGTTTTTT. This sequence encodes CASSFPIRTGGGLFF.

The CDR3 nucleotides are TGTGCCAGCAGCGTAGGTCCTAGCGGGAAGGGCTACAATGAGCAGTTCTTC. Protein: CASSVGPSGKGYNEQFF. The chain joins TRBV9 to TRBJ2-1; 9 bases are a match to TRBD2. Germline lookup yields CDR1 SGDLS and CDR2 YYNGEE. The V and J ends lost 0 bases and 3 bases, in that order; junction bases with no gene match: 7. There are 17 residues in the CDR3.